This TCR beta chain was recovered during a study of blood T cell repertoires in COVID-19. At the level of the study: Acute and convalescent COVID-19 samples came from the United States, Italy and Spain.

This clone was observed a single time. Germline CDR1 SGHRS, CDR2 YFSETQ. The V and J ends lost 4 bases and 5 bases, in that order; junction bases with no gene match: 11. This CDR3 has 15 residues. The repertoire was sequenced with immunoSEQ multiplex PCR; TCRdb's copy has only in-frame clones and lacks some. The data hold around 76,000 clones, with around 83% observed a single time. Sequenced input: peripheral blood. This chain uses TRBV5-1 with TRBJ2-5; 7 nucleotides agree with TRBD2. The TCR was taken from a man in his thirties or forties with COVID-19, enrolled during active disease. The CDR3 nucleotides read TGCGCCAGCAGCCTGTCAACGGGGCGGGAGGAGACCCAGTACTTC. Its protein product is CASSLSTGREETQYF. Together with reference TRBV5-1 and TRBJ2-5, the CDR3 gives the full variable domain: KAGVTQTPRYLIKTRGQQVTLSCSPISGHRSVSWYQQTPGQGLQFLFEYFSETQRNKGNFPGRFSGRQFSNSRSEMNVSTLELGDSALYLCASSLSTGREETQYFGPGTRLLVL.